These T cell receptor beta chains were read from a single sample in a study of naive and memory T cell subsets. TCRdb independently ran MiXCR on the 5' RACE reads; one entry per CDR3 protein. The sample has 55,000 to 70,000 distinct CDR3 sequences, approximately 6.6% seen once. These receptors came from a male donor in good health. The CDR3 runs from the conserved cysteine through the conserved F or W. Fields, in order: D gene, V gene, J gene, clone size, CDR3 DNA, CDR3 protein. D genes are given only for firm matches. Rows give clone size only sometimes, using once, few, many, or a class for an expanded clone.

.	TRBV20-1	TRBJ2-1	many	TGCAGTGCGGAGGGGGCGGGGGCCCGCTCCTACAATGAGCAGTTCTTC	CSAEGAGARSYNEQFF
.	TRBV5-1	TRBJ1-2	few	TGCGCCAGCAGCTTGGATGCCGGATTCGGGTATGGCTACACCTTC	CASSLDAGFGYGYTF
.	TRBV6-2/TRBV6-3	TRBJ2-7	many	TGTGCCAGCAGTTTCCGGGCCGGCTTGGAAGAGCAGTACTTC	CASSFRAGLEEQYF
.	TRBV11-2	TRBJ1-2	.	TGTGCCAGCAGCTTTGAGGGGTCAGATGGCTACACCTTC	CASSFEGSDGYTF
TRBD2	TRBV20-1	TRBJ2-1	.	TGCAGTGCTCCCTCACCGGGACTAGACTACAATGAGCAGTTCTTC	CSAPSPGLDYNEQFF
TRBD2	TRBV29-1	TRBJ2-3	few	TGCAGCTTTGGAGCGGGGGGGAGCACAGATACGCAGTATTTT	CSFGAGGSTDTQYF
.	TRBV19	TRBJ1-5	few	TGTGCCAGTAGTATTAGCCAGACCTTTGGCAATCAGCCCCAGCATTTT	CASSISQTFGNQPQHF
.	TRBV7-2	TRBJ2-1	many	TGTGCCAGCAGCTTAGCGGGGGGATACAATGAGCAGTTCTTC	CASSLAGGYNEQFF
.	TRBV7-9	TRBJ1-5	many	TGTGCCAGCAGCTTGGCCGTTTTAGGTTTTAACAATCAGCCCCAGCATTTT	CASSLAVLGFNNQPQHF
.	TRBV29-1	TRBJ2-6	few	TGCAGCGTTGAAGACCCCCCCGTCTCTGGGGCCAACGTCCTGACTTTC	CSVEDPPVSGANVLTF
TRBD1	TRBV29-1	TRBJ1-2	many	TGCAGCGTTTACGGGGGACAGGACTATGGCTACACCTTC	CSVYGGQDYGYTF
TRBD1	TRBV20-1	TRBJ2-1	many	TGCAGTGCCCGGGACAGGGTGAATTTTGAGCAGTTCTTC	CSARDRVNFEQFF
.	TRBV4-2	TRBJ2-7	.	TGTGCCAGCAGCCAAGACAGGGCCACCTACGAGCAGTACTTC	CASSQDRATYEQYF
.	TRBV6-6	TRBJ1-1	few	TGTGCCAGCAGTTACAAGGGGAACACTGAAGCTTTCTTT	CASSYKGNTEAFF
TRBD1	TRBV5-5	TRBJ2-1	many	TGTGCCAGCAGCCACGGACAGGGGAGGTTCTTC	CASSHGQGRFF
.	TRBV18	TRBJ1-1	few	TGTGCCAGCCTACAAAGGAACACTGAAGCTTTCTTT	CASLQRNTEAFF
.	TRBV25-1	TRBJ1-4	many	TGTGCCAGCAGTGACATGGGGGACTCCCGGGAAAAACTGTTTTTT	CASSDMGDSREKLFF
TRBD2	TRBV20-1	TRBJ2-1	many	TGCAGTGCCGCCATAGCGGGGGACGCCTACAATGAGCAGTTCTTC	CSAAIAGDAYNEQFF
TRBD2	TRBV5-1	TRBJ2-5	.	TGCGCCAGCAGCTTGCGGCCTAGCGGGTCGCAAGAGACCCAGTACTTC	CASSLRPSGSQETQYF
.	TRBV6-5	TRBJ1-1	many	TGTGCCAGCAGCCTGACAGGAGAAAGGAACACTGAAGCTTTCTTT	CASSLTGERNTEAFF
.	TRBV9	TRBJ2-7	.	TGTGCCAGCAGCGTAGGGGGGGACGTATTCTCCTACGAGCAGTACTTC	CASSVGGDVFSYEQYF
TRBD1	TRBV13	TRBJ2-7	few	TGTGCCAGCAGCCCCCGGGACAGTGGATACGAGCAGTACTTC	CASSPRDSGYEQYF
TRBD1	TRBV5-1	TRBJ2-1	many	TGCGCCAGCAGCTGGGGACAGGGGGTAGCTGAGCAGTTCTTC	CASSWGQGVAEQFF
.	TRBV20-1	TRBJ2-5	many	TGCAGTGCCCTCCAAGAGACCCAGTACTTC	CSALQETQYF
TRBD2	TRBV5-4	TRBJ2-3	few	TGTGCCAGCAGCTGGCGGGGGGCAGATACGCAGTATTTT	CASSWRGADTQYF
.	TRBV19	TRBJ2-7	few	TGTGCCAGTAAGCCCCTAGGGTTGCGGCCCTGGCGCTACGAGCAGTACTTC	CASKPLGLRPWRYEQYF
.	TRBV28	TRBJ1-2	.	TGTGCCAGCAGTTCCTCTACCCTGACAGGACCCTATGGCTACACCTTC	CASSSSTLTGPYGYTF
.	TRBV5-1	TRBJ1-6	.	TGCGCCAGCAGCTTGGAGCCAGGGTTACTGAATTCACCCCTCCACTTT	CASSLEPGLLNSPLHF
TRBD1	TRBV24-1	TRBJ2-7	few	TGTGCCACCAGTACCTCGGACAGGCCCTACGAGCAGTACTTC	CATSTSDRPYEQYF
.	TRBV7-8	TRBJ2-7	few	TGTGCCAGCAGCTTGTCCACCTACGAGCAGTACTTC	CASSLSTYEQYF
.	TRBV7-6	TRBJ1-1	many	TGTGCCAGCAGCTTTAATGTGGGTGCTGAAGCTTTCTTT	CASSFNVGAEAFF
.	TRBV6-1	TRBJ1-4	few	TGTGCCAGCAGCCTTGAGTACGGGGTTAGTGAAAAACTGTTTTTT	CASSLEYGVSEKLFF
.	TRBV6-5	TRBJ2-3	few	TGTGCCAGCAGTTACTCGGACCCTGTTGCAGATACGCAGTATTTT	CASSYSDPVADTQYF
TRBD2	TRBV11-2	TRBJ2-7	many	TGTGCCAGCAGCTGGGGAGCGGGAGGGTCCTACGAGCAGTACTTC	CASSWGAGGSYEQYF
.	TRBV7-2	TRBJ1-4	many	TGTGCCAGCAGCTTACGTTACCCGGGGCAAGCAACTAATGAAAAACTGTTTTTT	CASSLRYPGQATNEKLFF
.	TRBV6-1	TRBJ2-3	few	TGTGCCAGCAGTGAAGCGGGATTAGGTACGCAGTATTTT	CASSEAGLGTQYF